The 26 T cell receptor beta chains given below trace back to one sample, sequenced in a study of CD8 T cells in ankylosing spondylitis. In TCRdb, the 5' RACE reads were re-called with MiXCR into one record per CDR3 protein. The sample includes 300,000 to 350,000 distinct CDR3 sequences, about 20% of them seen just once. The sequenced sample consisted of blood, either unsorted or a sorted T cell fraction (not recorded which). Source of these receptors: a female donor with ankylosing spondylitis or in good health (not recorded which).

V and J are TRBV20-1 and TRBJ2-1; the D is unclear. Trimming shortened V by 2 bases and J by 0 bases, and 5 bases separated the two germline ends. Per germline, CDR1 DFQATT and CDR2 SNEGSKA (reference sequence). The CDR3 runs to 13 residues. The CDR3 DNA sequence: TGCAGTGCTAGAATGAGCTCCTACAATGAGCAGTTCTTC. It specifies CSARMSSYNEQFF.

This clonotype was seen more than once but under ten times. The genes are TRBV7-2 and TRBJ2-7; no definite D call. CDR3 length equals 14 residues. Germline V gene sequence: CDR1 SGHTA, CDR2 FQGNSA. V gave up 1 base and J gave up 4 bases, with 11 bases separating them. CDR3 protein: CASSLGGGLYEQYF. Here the CDR3 DNA reads TGTGCCAGCAGCTTAGGTGGCGGTCTATACGAGCAGTACTTC.

This clonotype occurred a few times. The rearrangement uses TRBV30 and TRBJ1-2; D gene ambiguous. Germline CDR1 and CDR2: GTSNPN and SVGIG (reference sequence). Trimming shortened V by 4 bases and J by 0 bases, and 12 bases separated the two germline ends. This CDR3 has 14 amino acids. CDR3 sequence reads: CAWKRDYSNYGYTF. The CDR3 DNA reads TGTGCCTGGAAAAGGGATTATTCTAACTATGGCTACACCTTC.

This clonotype turned up a few times. The genes are TRBV4-3 and TRBJ1-5; D is uncertain. Germline CDR1 is LGHNA and CDR2 is YSLEER. V dropped 1 base and J dropped 7 bases, with 17 bases sitting between them. The CDR3 consists of 16 residues. CDR3 nucleotide sequence: TGCGCCAGCAGCCAAGGGGCTCTTAGGGAGGACCAGCCCCAGCATTTT. Translation gives CASSQGALREDQPQHF.

Only a few counts were recorded for this clonotype. V gene TRBV24-1 combines with J gene TRBJ2-3; TRBD2 matches 10 bases. The CDR3 length is 15 residues. Germline V gene data show CDR1 as KGHDR and CDR2 as SFDVKD. V lost 9 bases to trimming and J lost 4 bases; unmatched junction nucleotides: 9. In nucleotides, the CDR3 is TGTGCCACCGGGGGGGTAGCGGGAGGCCCAGATACGCAGTATTTT. Residues: CATGGVAGGPDTQYF.

V is TRBV6-2 or TRBV6-3 and J is TRBJ2-7, with D uncertain. The V end lost 3 bases, the J end lost 4 bases, and 7 bases lay between the germline ends. The CDR3 sequence is 12 residues long. Germline V lookup: CDR1 MNHEY, CDR2 SVGEGT. The CDR3 DNA reads as TGTGCCAGCAGTTATTCGGCGTACGAGCAGTACTTC. Its translation is CASSYSAYEQYF.

This clonotype has only a few counts. For the CDR3, the DNA is TGTGCCAGCAAGCGGGCAAACTACAATGAGCAGTTCTTC. This encodes CASKRANYNEQFF. This rearrangement joins TRBV6-1 to TRBJ2-1; TRBD2 might be the D (6 bases). CDR3 size: 13 residues. Trimming left V 7 bases short and J 3 bases short, with 10 bases between. Germline CDR1 is MNHNS and CDR2 is SASEGT.

This clonotype was seen a handful of times. The chain links TRBV15 to TRBJ2-5; D call uncertain. This CDR3 has 14 amino acids. The V gene's germline CDR1 is LNHNV and CDR2 YYDKDF (reference sequence). Trimming took 5 bases from V and 4 from J, leaving 14 bases between them. The CDR3 protein is CATSPRYGGETQYF. In nucleotides, the CDR3 is TGTGCCACCAGCCCCCGTTATGGCGGAGAGACCCAGTACTTC.

The chain links TRBV14 to TRBJ1-2, with D uncertain. CDR1 and CDR2 (germline): SGHDN, FVKESK. The CDR3 spans 13 residues. The V and J ends lost 6 bases and 3 bases respectively, with 11 bases between them. DNA of the CDR3: TGTGCCAGCAGTCCCACAAGGGACTATGGCTACACCTTC. As protein: CASSPTRDYGYTF.

This clonotype was recorded many times. The chain combines TRBV29-1 with TRBJ1-1, with D possibly TRBD1 on 6 matching bases. V lost 6 bases, J lost 3 bases, and 14 bases lay in between. The CDR3 is 13 residues long. Germline V gene sequence: CDR1 SQVTM, CDR2 ANQGSEA. The CDR3 sequence: CSVAVGGDTEAFF. The CDR3 DNA follows: TGCAGCGTGGCGGTAGGGGGTGACACTGAAGCTTTCTTT.

This clonotype was counted at least ten times. The gene calls are TRBV12-3 or TRBV12-4 and TRBJ2-1; the D gene is possibly TRBD1 (6 bases). V lost 5 bases and J lost 6, with 14 bases in between. The CDR3 spans 14 residues. Written as DNA, the CDR3 is TGTGCCAGCAGTACGGGACACTCTACCAATGAGCAGTTCTTC. It translates to CASSTGHSTNEQFF.

The V call is TRBV7-9, the J call TRBJ2-2, with a tentative D call TRBD1 (6 bases). The CDR3 length is 12 residues. CDR1 SEHNR and CDR2 FQNEAQ come from the germline V gene (reference sequence). Deletions cut 6 bases from V and 6 bases from J, with 8 bases between. In DNA form, the CDR3 reads TGTGCCAGCAGAGAGGGGGCCGGGGAGCTGTTTTTT. The encoded protein is CASREGAGELFF.

This clonotype occurred once. A much larger clone differs from this one at a single base, so this may be a read error. The rearrangement uses TRBV20-1 and TRBJ2-7; possibly TRBD2 for D (5 bases). Germline-derived CDR1 and CDR2 are DFQATT and SNEGSKA (reference sequence). The CDR3 totals 12 residues. The CDR3 reads CSTSGRFYEQYF. For the CDR3, the DNA is TGCAGTACTAGTGGGCGGTTCTACGAGCAGTACTTC.

The sample holds many counts of this clonotype. The V gene is TRBV29-1, the J gene TRBJ2-7; 13 bases match TRBD2. Germline V gene sequence: CDR1 SQVTM, CDR2 ANQGSEA. J was trimmed by 3 bases and V by 8 bases; bases with no gene match: 4. This CDR3 is built from 13 residues. DNA of the CDR3: TGCAGCACCTGGACTAGCGGGAGCTACGAGCAGTACTTC. Translation gives CSTWTSGSYEQYF.

A few counts support this clonotype. The chain uses TRBV11-2 and TRBJ1-1; D gene unclear. Trimming shortened V by 1 base and J by 5 bases, and 11 bases separated the two germline ends. Germline V gene data show CDR1 as SGHAT and CDR2 as FQNNGV. The CDR3 spans 14 residues. CDR3 amino acids: CASSLGILGTEAFF. Here the CDR3 DNA reads TGTGCCAGCAGCTTAGGGATCCTTGGGACTGAAGCTTTCTTT.

V gene TRBV7-2 combines with J gene TRBJ2-6, with a tentative D call TRBD2 (6 bases). Trimming pared 2 bases from V and 2 bases from J, leaving 10 bases between. CDR1 is SGHTA, CDR2 FQGNSA, per germline. The CDR3 consists of 16 residues. The CDR3 loop is CASSLRGRTGANVLTF. CDR3 in DNA: TGTGCCAGCAGCTTAAGAGGGAGGACTGGGGCCAACGTCCTGACTTTC.

The rearrangement joins TRBV20-1 to TRBJ1-2; D may be TRBD1 (6 bases). CDR3 length equals 13 residues. From germline, CDR1 is DFQATT and CDR2 SNEGSKA (reference sequence). V dropped 6 bases and J dropped 5 bases, with 16 bases sitting between them. The CDR3 here is CSAGRGDPYGYTF. CDR3 DNA sequence: TGCAGTGCAGGGAGGGGGGATCCTTATGGCTACACCTTC.

This clonotype showed up many times. The rearrangement joins TRBV12-3 or TRBV12-4 to TRBJ2-1; D call uncertain. This CDR3 region has 12 residues. Trimming left V 6 bases short and J 15 bases short, with 18 bases between. The CDR3 spells CASSPSTEIRFF. In DNA, the CDR3 is TGTGCCAGCAGCCCGAGTACGGAGATTCGGTTCTTC.

This clonotype has just a few counts. The J gene is TRBJ2-7, the V gene TRBV4-3, with D hard to call. V lost 4 bases to trimming and J lost 8 bases, with 18 bases between them. The CDR3 length is 14 residues. The germline gives CDR1 LGHNA, CDR2 YSLEER. The CDR3 bases are TGCGCCAGCAGCCGGGCAGGTCAAAGGAACCAGCAGTACTTC. Its translation: CASSRAGQRNQQYF.

The rearrangement uses TRBV12-3 or TRBV12-4 and TRBJ2-7; 8 nucleotides agree with TRBD1. The length of the CDR3 is 12 residues. After removal of 5 bases from V and 6 bases from J, the junction contained 3 bases not matched to a gene. This CDR3 reads CASSAQGGEQYF. For the CDR3, the DNA is TGTGCCAGCAGTGCACAGGGGGGCGAGCAGTACTTC.

V is TRBV5-6 and J is TRBJ1-4, with D perhaps matching TRBD1 (6 bases). Germline values: CDR1 SGHDT, CDR2 YYEEEE. The V end lost 1 base, the J end lost 7 bases, and 14 bases lay between the germline ends. The CDR3 is 15 amino acids. Here the CDR3 DNA reads TGTGCCAGCAGCTTGTACAGGGAGAGCTTTGAAAAACTGTTTTTT. Protein product: CASSLYRESFEKLFF. The entire variable domain, with the rest obtained from reference TRBV5-6 and TRBJ1-4, is as follows: DAGVTQSPTHLIKTRGQQVTLRCSPKSGHDTVSWYQQALGQGPQFIFQYYEEEERQRGNFPDRFSGHQFPNYSSELNVNALLLGDSALYLCASSLYRESFEKLFFGSGTQLSVL.

This clonotype was observed a few times. This chain joins TRBV29-1 and TRBJ2-7; the D call may be TRBD1 or TRBD2 (6 bases each). The CDR3 extends over 13 amino acids. Germline V gives CDR1 SQVTM, CDR2 ANQGSEA. The V end lost 1 base, the J end lost 5 bases, and 12 bases lay between the germline ends. CDR3 bases: TGCAGCGTTGAAGGTCAGGGGAGGCACGAGCAGTACTTC. Translation gives CSVEGQGRHEQYF.

This chain joins TRBV7-6 and TRBJ2-5, with D possibly being TRBD1 (6 bases). This CDR3 is built from 13 residues. V shed 6 bases and J shed 2 bases, with 10 bases lying between them. Germline loops: CDR1 SGHVS, CDR2 FNYEAQ. CDR3 residues: CASRSGVQETQYF. The CDR3 coding sequence is TGTGCCAGCAGATCAGGGGTTCAAGAGACCCAGTACTTC.

The gene calls are TRBV5-1 and TRBJ2-7, with D uncertain. V lost 0 bases and J 3 bases, leaving 16 bases between the germline ends. The CDR3 extends over 16 amino acids. The V gene's germline CDR1 is SGHRS and CDR2 YFSETQ. The DNA of the CDR3 is TGCGCCAGCAGCTTGGAATCCGGGTGGGTGAACTACGAGCAGTACTTC. It encodes CASSLESGWVNYEQYF. Full variable domain (rest looked up from reference TRBV5-1 and TRBJ2-7): KAGVTQTPRYLIKTRGQQVTLSCSPISGHRSVSWYQQTPGQGLQFLFEYFSETQRNKGNFPGRFSGRQFSNSRSEMNVSTLELGDSALYLCASSLESGWVNYEQYFGPGTRLTVT.

This clonotype was counted between two and nine times. The chain recombines TRBV20-1 with TRBJ1-3; D not resolved. The CDR3 is made up of 15 amino acids. Germline V gene sequence: CDR1 DFQATT, CDR2 SNEGSKA (reference sequence). Deletions cut 6 bases from V and 0 bases from J, with 15 bases between. The CDR3 region is CSARRLKYSGNTIYF. CDR3 in DNA: TGCAGTGCCAGAAGGCTTAAATACTCTGGAAACACCATATATTTT.

This clonotype was found a few times. The chain links TRBV9 to TRBJ2-7; weak D call: TRBD2 (6 bases). Germline-derived CDR1 and CDR2 are SGDLS and YYNGEE. Trimming removed 4 bases from V and 7 bases from J, with 15 bases in between. This CDR3 contains 13 residues. This CDR3 reads CASSTLAGREQYF. Written as DNA, the CDR3 is TGTGCCAGCAGCACCCTCGCGGGGCGGGAGCAGTACTTC.